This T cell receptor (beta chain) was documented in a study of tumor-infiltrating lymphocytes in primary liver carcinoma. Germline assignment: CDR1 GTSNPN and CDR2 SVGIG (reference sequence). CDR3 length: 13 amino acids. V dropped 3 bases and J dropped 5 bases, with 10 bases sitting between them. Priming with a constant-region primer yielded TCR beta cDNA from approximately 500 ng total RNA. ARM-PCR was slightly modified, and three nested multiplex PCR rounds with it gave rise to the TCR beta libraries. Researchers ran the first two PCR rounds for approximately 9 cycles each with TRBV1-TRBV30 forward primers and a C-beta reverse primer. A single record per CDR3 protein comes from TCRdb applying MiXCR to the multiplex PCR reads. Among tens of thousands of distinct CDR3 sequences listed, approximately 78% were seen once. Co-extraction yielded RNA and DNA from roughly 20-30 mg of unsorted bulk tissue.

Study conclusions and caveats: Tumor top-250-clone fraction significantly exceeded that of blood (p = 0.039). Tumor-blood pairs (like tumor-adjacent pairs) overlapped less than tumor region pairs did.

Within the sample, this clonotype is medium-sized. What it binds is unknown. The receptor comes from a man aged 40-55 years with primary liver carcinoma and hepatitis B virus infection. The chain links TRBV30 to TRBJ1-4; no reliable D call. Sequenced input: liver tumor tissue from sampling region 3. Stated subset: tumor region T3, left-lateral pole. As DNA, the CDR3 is TGTGCCTGGAGCAGAACAGAAAATGAAAAACTGTTTTTT. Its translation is CAWSRTENEKLFF.